The 14 T cell receptor beta chains listed next were all sequenced from one sample in a study of T cells in Graves' hyperthyroidism and ophthalmopathy. Amplification yielded TCR beta CDR3 regions, with RNA transcripts as the source. First-round RT-PCR with HTBI primers amplified the TCR CDR3 region. TCRdb re-analysed the multiplex PCR reads in MiXCR, keeping a single row per CDR3 protein. The table includes some 420,000 distinct CDR3 sequences, about 13% detected once. The sequenced sample was blood. The source of these receptors is a woman aged 18-29 years with Graves' hyperthyroidism.

This clonotype was counted a few times. The chain recombines TRBV28 with TRBJ1-3; a weak D match, TRBD1 (5 bases). The CDR3 has 13 residues. Trimming took off 6 bases at V and 9 bases at J, with 15 bases between the two ends. CDR1 and CDR2 (germline): MDHEN, SYDVKM. CDR3 nucleotides: TGTGCCAGCAGGCCGGGCCTGGGGGGCACCATATATTTT. This codes for CASRPGLGGTIYF.

This clonotype was observed a few times. V and J are TRBV3-1 and TRBJ1-1; TRBD1 matches at 9 bases. The junction had 8 bases not matched to a gene; V was cut back by 2 bases and J by 4 bases. Germline V gene data show CDR1 as LGHDT and CDR2 as YNNKEL (reference sequence). This CDR3 is 16 amino acids long. This CDR3 reads CASSQHGTGTGTEAFF. DNA for the CDR3: TGTGCCAGCAGCCAACACGGGACAGGGACGGGCACTGAAGCTTTCTTT.

This clonotype has at least ten counts. The chain uses TRBV11-2 and TRBJ1-6, with TRBD1 matching 7 bases. The CDR3 length is 13 residues. CDR1 and CDR2 from the germline V gene are SGHAT and FQNNGV. The trim removed 8 bases at V and 5 bases at J, leaving 3 bases unmatched. DNA of the CDR3: TGTGCCAGCGGACAGGAAAATAATTCACCCCTCCACTTT. Protein sequence: CASGQENNSPLHF.

In the case of this clonotype: A much larger clone is a single base away; this may be a read error. The CDR3 sequence: CASSISTVAITEQFF. The CDR3 coding sequence is TGTGCCAGTAGTATATCTACGGTCGCGATAACTGAGCAGTTCTTC. The rearrangement joins TRBV19 to TRBJ2-1, with D unresolved. This CDR3 is 15 amino acids long. Trimming removed 2 bases from V and 9 bases from J, with 17 bases in between. Germline CDR1 LNHDA, CDR2 SQIVND (reference sequence).

This clonotype occurred many times. The chain combines TRBV7-9 with TRBJ2-4; unclear D gene. The CDR3 is 15 residues long. CDR1 and CDR2 from the germline V gene are SEHNR and FQNEAQ (reference sequence). The V end lost 1 base, the J end lost 0 bases, and 7 bases lay between the germline ends. CDR3: CASSLEELAKNIQYF. The CDR3 nucleotides read TGTGCCAGCAGCTTAGAGGAACTAGCCAAAAACATTCAGTACTTC.

The V and J genes are TRBV29-1 and TRBJ1-6, with 9 nucleotides matching TRBD1. J gave up 6 bases and V 4 bases, and 1 base lay outside the gene matches. The CDR3 runs to 13 residues. In germline, CDR1 is SQVTM, CDR2 ANQGSEA. The CDR3 DNA reads as TGCAGCGTTGGGACAGGGGTTAATTCACCCCTCCACTTT. Encoded protein: CSVGTGVNSPLHF.

This clonotype has only a few counts. This rearrangement joins TRBV6-5 to TRBJ1-1, with D maybe TRBD1 (6 bases). CDR3 length: 14 residues. Germline V gives CDR1 MNHEY, CDR2 SVGAGI. V lost 0 bases to trimming and J lost 2 bases, with 7 bases between them. CDR3 amino acids: CASSYSDSNTEAFF. As DNA, the CDR3 is TGTGCCAGCAGTTACTCGGACAGTAACACTGAAGCTTTCTTT.

For the CDR3, the DNA is TGCGCCAGCAGCCAATACGACAGGGTTAAAGATACGCAGTATTTT. Its translation: CASSQYDRVKDTQYF. The V gene is TRBV4-3, the J gene TRBJ2-3, with 7 bases that match TRBD1. The V and J ends lost 2 bases and 5 bases, in that order; junction bases with no gene match: 7. The CDR3 is 15 amino acids. Germline values: CDR1 LGHNA, CDR2 YSLEER.

The chain employs TRBV7-2 and TRBJ1-1, with TRBD1 as a possible D gene (6 bases). The CDR3 loop spans 13 amino acids. Germline V gene lookup returns CDR1 SGHTA and CDR2 FQGNSA. With 5 bases removed from V and 11 bases from J, the gap between germline ends came to 18 bases. The CDR3 loop is CASSGPMGAWAFF. The CDR3, as DNA: TGTGCCAGCAGCGGCCCGATGGGGGCGTGGGCTTTCTTT.

This clonotype was counted ten times or more. The V call is TRBV20-1, the J call TRBJ2-7; 9 nucleotides align to TRBD2. This CDR3 is built from 16 residues. Germline assignment: CDR1 DFQATT and CDR2 SNEGSKA (reference sequence). Trimming cost V 1 base and J 5 bases; bases outside gene matches: 12. Written as DNA, the CDR3 is TGCAGTGCTAGAGGATGGCGGGAGGGCCTTATCCACGAGCAGTACTTC. Translating it yields CSARGWREGLIHEQYF.

This clonotype was picked up many times. This chain links TRBV28 with TRBJ1-2; no definite D call. CDR3 length: 14 amino acids. CDR1 MDHEN and CDR2 SYDVKM come from the germline V gene. V shed 5 bases and J shed 8 bases, with 18 bases lying between them. The CDR3 spells CASSPGSPAWGYTF. The CDR3 DNA is TGTGCCAGCAGTCCGGGCAGTCCCGCTTGGGGCTACACCTTC.

This clonotype was detected once. The J gene is TRBJ2-7, the V gene TRBV19; 9 bases are a match to TRBD1. Trimming took 6 bases from V and 2 from J; bases not matched to a gene: 5. Per germline, CDR1 LNHDA and CDR2 SQIVND (reference sequence). The CDR3 is made up of 14 amino acids. CDR3 sequence: CASRETGGTYEQYF. In DNA, the CDR3 is TGTGCCAGTAGAGAGACAGGGGGAACCTACGAGCAGTACTTC.

The chain joins TRBV3-1 to TRBJ1-4; no definite D call. The ends were cut back, 4 bases at V and 4 bases at J, with 7 bases in the middle. Germline CDR1 LGHDT, CDR2 YNNKEL (reference sequence). The CDR3 is 13 residues long. Here the CDR3 reads CASSPGINEKLFF. Here the CDR3 DNA reads TGTGCCAGCAGCCCTGGTATTAATGAAAAACTGTTTTTT.

This clonotype was counted ten times or more. The chain uses TRBV5-1 and TRBJ2-3; D tentatively reads TRBD1 or TRBD2 (5 bases each). V was shortened by 1 base and J by 2 bases, with 14 bases between the two germline ends. CDR3 length: 16 residues. Germline V gene lookup returns CDR1 SGHRS and CDR2 YFSETQ. CDR3 DNA sequence: TGCGCCAGCAGCTTGCGGGGCAGGCTTACCACAGATACGCAGTATTTT. It encodes CASSLRGRLTTDTQYF.